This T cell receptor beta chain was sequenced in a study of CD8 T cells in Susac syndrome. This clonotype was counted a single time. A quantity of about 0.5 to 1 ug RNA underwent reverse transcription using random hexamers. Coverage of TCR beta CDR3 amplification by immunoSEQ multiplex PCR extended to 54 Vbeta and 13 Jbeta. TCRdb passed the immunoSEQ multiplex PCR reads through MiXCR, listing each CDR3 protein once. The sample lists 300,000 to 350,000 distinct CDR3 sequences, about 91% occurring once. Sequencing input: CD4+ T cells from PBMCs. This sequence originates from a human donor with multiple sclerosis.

The CDR3 protein is CAIKGVQGNTGELFF. The CDR3, as DNA: TGTGCCATAAAAGGCGTACAGGGGAACACCGGGGAGCTGTTTTTT. The rearrangement links TRBV19 to TRBJ2-2; weak D call: TRBD1 (6 bases). The germline V and J ends were trimmed by 10 bases and 1 base, with 16 bases remaining between them. This CDR3 has 15 residues. Germline V lookup: CDR1 LNHDA, CDR2 SQIVND (reference sequence).